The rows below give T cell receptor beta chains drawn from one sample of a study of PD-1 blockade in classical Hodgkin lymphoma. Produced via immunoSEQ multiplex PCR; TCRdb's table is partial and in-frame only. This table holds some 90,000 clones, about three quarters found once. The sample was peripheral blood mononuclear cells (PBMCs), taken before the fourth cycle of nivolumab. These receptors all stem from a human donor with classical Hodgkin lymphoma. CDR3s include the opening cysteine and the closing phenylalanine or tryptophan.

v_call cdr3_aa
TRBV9 CASSSGPSLGETQYF
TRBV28 CASSARGRGYTDTQYF
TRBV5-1 CASIPGAGNTEAFF
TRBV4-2 CASSQDYRGTGSTDTQYF
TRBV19 CASSGASGGSTDTQYF
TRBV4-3 CASSQTGAGTSGRWEQFF
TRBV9 CASSPSGAGELFF
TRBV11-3 CASSGASDTQYF
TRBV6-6 CASSYFGSDTGELFF
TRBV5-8 CASSRDSPNTDTQYF
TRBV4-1 CASSRLGTGRTGEQFF
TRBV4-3 CASSQDLTGAGANVLTF
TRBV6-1 CASSELQGATNEKLFF
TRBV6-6 CASSSMTGNAYEQYF
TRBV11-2 CASSPTTGGTVAKNIQYF
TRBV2 CASRARTDAYNYGYTF
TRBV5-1 CASSLVGGVRTDTQYF
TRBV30 CAWSVYEKLFF
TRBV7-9 CASSLSPSGTGATYEQYF
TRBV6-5 CASSYSGVGDQPQHF
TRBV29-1 CSVERFSGNTIYF
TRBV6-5 CASSKDRVYGYTF
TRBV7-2 CASRRDYEQYF
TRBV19 CASRGGSDSNQPQHF
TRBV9 CASSGRTSGNTIYF
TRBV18 CASSGDRNYGYTF
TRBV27 CASSPGTSEHYEQYF
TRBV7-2 CASSLYGGSTEAFF
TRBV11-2 CASSFTRGRSYEQYF
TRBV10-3 CAISESRVDVRELFF
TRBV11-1 CASSLRGGPAYEQYF
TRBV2 CASSDGLAGGHETQYF
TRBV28 CASRQGSNEKLFF
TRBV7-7 CASSFFGGTGNTGELFF
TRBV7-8 CASSVVRGINTGELFF
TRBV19 CASSTQETQYF
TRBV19 CASTLQVNTEAFF